This section outlines one T cell receptor (beta chain) sequence together with its context. The antigen is not known. These data come from a study of T cell repertoires in ileal Crohn's disease. Overall study: Thiopurines (approximately ten) or anti-TNF agents (approximately 19) were given postoperatively to about half. Points from the study as a whole: Clonality above 26.8% at surgery always came with endoscopic recurrence. Clonal expansions were more frequent in active smokers than non-smokers at surgery.

Sequencing was performed with immunoSEQ multiplex PCR; in TCRdb, only in-frame clones are kept and a portion is missing. The sample has 6,500 or so clones; 74% are singletons. Trimming at V came to 5 bases and at J to 4 bases, leaving 10 bases not matched to a gene. The CDR3 length is 15 residues. Looked up from germline, CDR1 is LGHNT and CDR2 is FRNRAP. Time point: proximal margin of the surgical specimen (macroscopically non-inflamed). The receptor was derived from an adult with Crohn's disease. The rearrangement uses TRBV12-5 and TRBJ2-5, with 7 bases identical to TRBD1. The sample consisted of ileal tissue. CDR3 sequence reads: CASGPTGDPGETQYF. CDR3 DNA sequence: TGTGCTAGTGGTCCCACAGGGGACCCAGGAGAGACCCAGTACTTC.